The source of this T cell receptor beta chain is a study of blood T cell repertoires in COVID-19. Germline V gene sequence: CDR1 SGHDT, CDR2 YYEEEE. The V gene lost 0 bases and the J gene lost 5 bases, with 12 bases spanning the gap. The CDR3 length is 15 residues. Methods used by the authors: Reference gene primers were amplified, and this amplification served to estimate nucleated cell counts. Data came from immunoSEQ multiplex PCR; TCRdb stores just in-frame clones and leaves some out. V, J and clone size derive from that table, while D and trimming were established from the DNA sequence. The table lists some 300,000 clones, approximately 89% of them singletons.

The rearrangement uses TRBV5-6 and TRBJ1-5; weak D call: TRBD1 (6 bases). This receptor was taken from a woman aged 25 to 39 who had recovered from COVID-19. The source material was peripheral blood. The CDR3 DNA is TGTGCCAGCAGCTTGGTCGGGAGGGGGGATCAGCCCCAGCATTTT. This codes for CASSLVGRGDQPQHF.